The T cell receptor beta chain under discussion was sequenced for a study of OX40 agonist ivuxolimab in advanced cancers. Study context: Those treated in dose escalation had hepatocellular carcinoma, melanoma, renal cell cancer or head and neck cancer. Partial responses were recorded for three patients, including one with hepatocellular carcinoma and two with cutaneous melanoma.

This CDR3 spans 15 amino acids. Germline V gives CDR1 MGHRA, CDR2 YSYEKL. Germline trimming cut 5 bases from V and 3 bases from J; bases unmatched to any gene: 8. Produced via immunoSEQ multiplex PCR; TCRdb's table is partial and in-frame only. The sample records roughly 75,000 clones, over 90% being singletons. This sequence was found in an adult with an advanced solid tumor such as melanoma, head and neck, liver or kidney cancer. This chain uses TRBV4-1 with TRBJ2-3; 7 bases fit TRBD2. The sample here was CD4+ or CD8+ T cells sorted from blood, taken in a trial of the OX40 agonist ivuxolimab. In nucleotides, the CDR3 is TGCGCCAGCAGCGAGACTAGCATGGGTACAGATACGCAGTATTTT. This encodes CASSETSMGTDTQYF.